This T cell receptor beta chain was recorded in a study of Graves' ophthalmopathy and Graves' hyperthyroidism. The wider study: Peripheral blood collection took place at initial diagnosis, before any treatment. Regarding the study as a whole: Blood contained most expanded thyroid clonotypes exceeding 0.001 frequency. Classification of ophthalmopathy versus stable hyperthyroidism by a 13-signature model yielded under 90% sensitivity and around 76% specificity.

Ages of hyperthyroidism patients ran from 18 to 65, and their diagnoses were new, under 2 months' duration. This CDR3 region has 17 residues. Germline V gene data show CDR1 as MNHNS and CDR2 as SASEGT. The V gene lost 3 bases and the J gene lost 3 bases, with 21 bases spanning the gap. Researchers took RNA transcripts and amplified TCR beta CDR3 regions from them. First-round RT-PCR relied on HTBI primers, and a second-round multiplex PCR came next. TCRdb analysed the multiplex PCR reads with MiXCR anew, one entry per CDR3 protein. The table records about 620,000 distinct CDR3 sequences, about 20% of them present only once. This clonotype was seen at least ten times. Its matching antigen is unknown.

This chain connects TRBV6-1 to TRBJ2-7; D remains ambiguous. This receptor was identified in a woman under 30 with stable Graves' hyperthyroidism. Some clones in this sample may be carry-over from other donors' samples. The material sequenced was peripheral blood. The CDR3 region has the DNA TGTGCCAGCAGTGATTTAGGGCGTACCGATTCGGTCTACGAGCAGTACTTC. Translating gives CASSDLGRTDSVYEQYF.